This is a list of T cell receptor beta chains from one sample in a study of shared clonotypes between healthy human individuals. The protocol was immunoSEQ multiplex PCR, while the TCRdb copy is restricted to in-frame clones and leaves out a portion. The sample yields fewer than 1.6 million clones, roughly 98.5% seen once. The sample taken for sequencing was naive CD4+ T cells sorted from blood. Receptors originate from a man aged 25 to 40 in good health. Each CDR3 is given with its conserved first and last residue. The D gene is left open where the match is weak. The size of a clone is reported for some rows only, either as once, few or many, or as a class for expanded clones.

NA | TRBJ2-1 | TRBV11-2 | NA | CASSFSGSSYNEQFF | TGTGCCAGCAGCTTCTCGGGAAGCTCCTACAATGAGCAGTTCTTC
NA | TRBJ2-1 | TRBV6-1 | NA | CASSASSPIVGNEQFF | TGTGCCAGCAGTGCCTCTAGCCCCATCGTGGGCAATGAGCAGTTCTTC
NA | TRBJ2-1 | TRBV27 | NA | CASSLGLAQYNEQFF | TGTGCCAGCAGTTTAGGGCTAGCGCAATACAATGAGCAGTTCTTC
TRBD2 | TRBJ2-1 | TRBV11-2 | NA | CASSLKTSGDNEQFF | TGTGCCAGCAGCTTGAAGACTAGCGGAGACAATGAGCAGTTCTTC
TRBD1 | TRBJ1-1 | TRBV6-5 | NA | CASTQRWTGGTEAFF | TGTGCCAGCACCCAGCGGTGGACAGGGGGCACTGAAGCTTTCTTT
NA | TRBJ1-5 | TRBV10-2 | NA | CASSKVQSNQPQHF | TGCGCCAGCAGTAAGGTGCAGAGTAATCAGCCCCAGCATTTT
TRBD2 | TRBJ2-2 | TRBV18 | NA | CASSRLGLAGAGELFF | TGTGCCAGCTCACGACTGGGACTAGCGGGAGCCGGGGAGCTGTTTTTT
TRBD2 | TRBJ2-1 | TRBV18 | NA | CASSLTSGISSEQFF | TGTGCCAGCTCATTGACTAGCGGGATAAGTAGTGAGCAGTTCTTC
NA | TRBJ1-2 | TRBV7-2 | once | CASSQPSTSYTF | TGTGCCAGCAGCCAACCATCCACCAGCTACACCTTC
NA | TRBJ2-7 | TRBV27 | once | CASSLIGTDSYEQYF | TGTGCCAGCAGTTTAATAGGGACGGACTCCTACGAGCAGTACTTC
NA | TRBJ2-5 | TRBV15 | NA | CATSRSGLETQYF | TGTGCCACCAGCAGATCCGGGCTGGAGACCCAGTACTTC
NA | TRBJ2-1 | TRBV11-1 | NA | CASSWSSYNEQFF | TGTGCCAGCAGCTGGAGTTCCTACAATGAGCAGTTCTTC
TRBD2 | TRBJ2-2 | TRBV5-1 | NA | CASSLERSSGRGVGELFF | TGCGCCAGCAGCTTGGAGCGGTCTAGCGGGAGGGGTGTCGGGGAGCTGTTTTTT
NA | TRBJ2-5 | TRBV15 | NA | CATSRGRVKETQYF | TGTGCCACCAGCAGAGGGCGGGTCAAAGAGACCCAGTACTTC
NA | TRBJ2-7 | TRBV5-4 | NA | CASSLEDEQYF | TGTGCCAGCAGCTTGGAGGACGAGCAGTACTTC
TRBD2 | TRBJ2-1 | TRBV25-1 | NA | CASSERLAGGDEQFF | TGTGCCAGCAGTGAAAGGCTAGCGGGAGGGGATGAGCAGTTCTTC
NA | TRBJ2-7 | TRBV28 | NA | CASSFSAVRTYEQYF | TGTGCCAGCAGTTTTTCAGCGGTCAGGACCTACGAGCAGTACTTC
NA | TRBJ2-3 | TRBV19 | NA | CASSSADTQYF | TGTGCCAGTAGTAGTGCAGATACGCAGTATTTT
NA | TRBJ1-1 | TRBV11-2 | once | CASSLVPFEAFF | TGTGCCAGCAGCTTAGTTCCATTTGAAGCTTTCTTT
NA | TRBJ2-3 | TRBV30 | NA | CAWSATDTQYF | TGTGCCTGGAGTGCCACAGATACGCAGTATTTT
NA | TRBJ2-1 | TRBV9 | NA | CASSVARWLRRFGYNEQFF | TGTGCCAGCAGCGTAGCTAGATGGCTTCGCAGATTCGGTTACAATGAGCAGTTCTTC
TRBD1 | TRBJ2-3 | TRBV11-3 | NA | CASSLDIVQGADTQYF | TGTGCCAGCAGCTTAGATATAGTTCAGGGGGCAGATACGCAGTATTTT
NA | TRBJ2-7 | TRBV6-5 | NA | CASSDSPRVFEQYF | TGTGCCAGCAGCGACTCCCCTAGAGTTTTCGAGCAGTACTTC
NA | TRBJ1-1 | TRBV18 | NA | CASSPLVNTEAFF | TGTGCCAGCTCACCACTCGTGAACACTGAAGCTTTCTTT
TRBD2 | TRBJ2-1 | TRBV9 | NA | CASSVAASGPGEQFF | TGTGCCAGCAGCGTAGCGGCTAGCGGGCCGGGGGAGCAGTTCTTC
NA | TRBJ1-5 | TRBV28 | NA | CASSTGNQPQHF | TGTGCCAGCAGCACAGGCAATCAGCCCCAGCATTTT
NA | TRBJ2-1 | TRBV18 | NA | CASSLLPRGSSYNEQFF | TGTGCCAGCTCACTCCTCCCGAGGGGAAGCTCCTACAATGAGCAGTTCTTC
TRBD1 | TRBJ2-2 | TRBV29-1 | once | CSVEIPGQGFTGELFF | TGCAGCGTTGAGATCCCGGGACAGGGGTTCACCGGGGAGCTGTTTTTT
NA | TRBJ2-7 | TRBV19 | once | CASSAGDYEQYF | TGTGCCAGTAGTGCCGGGGACTACGAGCAGTACTTC
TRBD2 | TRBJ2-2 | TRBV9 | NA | CASSAPGTSGRRGTGELFF | TGTGCCAGCAGCGCTCCCGGGACTAGCGGGAGAAGGGGTACCGGGGAGCTGTTTTTT